Listed below are T cell receptor beta chains from one sample, sequenced in a study of blood T cell repertoires in COVID-19. Sequenced by immunoSEQ multiplex PCR; TCRdb stores in-frame clones only, minus some. The sample shows approximately 260,000 clones, 88% of them seen only once. Sequencing was carried out using peripheral blood. Receptors were obtained from a woman aged 70 to 79 with COVID-19, enrolled during active disease. The CDR3 runs from the conserved cysteine through the conserved F or W. D genes are given only for firm matches. Clone sizes are given selectively: once, few, many, or a class where the clone is expanded.

clone_size cdr3_length j_call v_call d_call cdr3_nt cdr3_aa
once 16 TRBJ2-1 TRBV28 TRBD1 TGTGCCAGCAGTCCATCGACAGGGGGAAAAATCTGGGAGCAGTTCTTC CASSPSTGGKIWEQFF
NA 16 TRBJ2-3 TRBV15 TRBD2 TGTGCCACCAGCAGGCCTAGCGGCAAAGGGTCGGATACGCAGTATTTT CATSRPSGKGSDTQYF
NA 15 TRBJ1-1 TRBV3-1/TRBV3-2 TRBD1 TGTGCCAGCAGCCAAGAGGGTACGACAGGGACTGAAGCTTTCTTT CASSQEGTTGTEAFF
NA 15 TRBJ1-5 TRBV6-6 NA TGTGCCAGCAGTAAGGAAAGGGACATATATCAGCCCCAGCATTTT CASSKERDIYQPQHF
NA 12 TRBJ1-5 TRBV19 NA TGTGCCAGTAGTATACGTTATCAGCCCCAGCATTTT CASSIRYQPQHF
NA 15 TRBJ2-2 TRBV7-7 TRBD1 TGTGCTAGCAGCCCGGGACAGGGTAGGATCGGGGAGCTGTTTTTT CASSPGQGRIGELFF
once 14 TRBJ2-1 TRBV6-6 TRBD2 TGTGCCAGCAGTTACGACGGGACTAATGGTGAGCAGTTCTTC CASSYDGTNGEQFF
NA 14 TRBJ2-7 TRBV29-1 TRBD1 TGCAGCGTTGAAAGGGGACAGGGTTCCTACGAGCAGTACTTC CSVERGQGSYEQYF
NA 14 TRBJ1-2 TRBV6-5 TRBD1 TGTGCCAGCCGACCGACAGGGAGTGGCTATGGCTACACCTTC CASRPTGSGYGYTF
NA 15 TRBJ2-1 TRBV9 NA TGTGCCAGCAGCGTAGTGAGTGGGGCCGGCGGTGAGCAGTTCTTC CASSVVSGAGGEQFF
NA 14 TRBJ2-5 TRBV5-1 NA TGCGCCAGCAGCCTCCGGACAGATCAAGAGACCCAGTACTTC CASSLRTDQETQYF
NA 17 TRBJ2-2 TRBV6-2/TRBV6-3 TRBD2 TGTGCCAGCAGTTCGGCCCGGGCGGGAGGGCACACCGGGGAGCTGTTTTTT CASSSARAGGHTGELFF
few 14 TRBJ1-4 TRBV11-3 NA TGTGCCAGCAGCTTAGGACAGTTTAATGAAAAACTGTTTTTT CASSLGQFNEKLFF
NA 17 TRBJ2-7 TRBV7-6 TRBD2 TGTGCCAGCAGCTTAGCGGCACTAGCGGGAGGGGTCCACGAGCAGTACTTC CASSLAALAGGVHEQYF
NA 14 TRBJ2-5 TRBV19 TRBD2 TGTGCCAGTAGTATAGGTGTCGGCGGGAGGACCCAGTACTTC CASSIGVGGRTQYF
NA 12 TRBJ2-7 TRBV12-3/TRBV12-4 NA TGTGCCAGCAGTCAACAGATCTCCGAGCAGTACTTC CASSQQISEQYF